The clone carrying this TCR beta chain was recorded at least ten times. CDR3 length equals 15 residues. V was shortened by 3 bases and J by 4 bases, with 12 bases between the two germline ends. The germline V gene has CDR1 SNHLY and CDR2 FYNNEI. This sample is drawn from a study of CD8+CD57+ T cells in acquired aplastic anemia. About the study: Sorted CD4+ and CD8+ cells yielded DNA averaging around 3 ug.

Only patients with CD8+CD57+ cell expansion on flow cytometry were chosen for sequencing. Severe acquired aplastic anemia was present in all patients. All patients were therapy-naive when blood was sampled. Genomic DNA constituted the template upon which TCR beta VDJ and CDR3 profiling was performed. Via MiXCR, TCRdb re-called the reads, giving one row per CDR3 protein. The sample has around 190,000 distinct CDR3 sequences, roughly 50% seen once. What was sequenced was sorted CD4+, CD8+, or CD8+CD57+ T cells (not recorded which) from PBMCs. This TCR was recovered from a human donor with aplastic anemia. This chain joins TRBV2 and TRBJ2-2; D unresolved. As DNA, the CDR3 is TGTGCCAGCAGTGAGCAGGACCCGAGCACCGGGGAGCTGTTTTTT. Amino acid sequence: CASSEQDPSTGELFF.